This passage covers 2 T cell receptor beta chains from one sample sequenced in a study of shared clonotypes between healthy human individuals (dated by TCRdb to 2020 to 2022). The library was prepared using the immunoSEQ multiplex PCR assay. TCRdb stores this immuneACCESS table with in-frame sequences only. Part of the clones is absent; in the studies checked, under half of the shortfall reflects unresolved V genes, and no reason is known for the rest. This sample gives around 2,000,000 clones in total; about 94% of them show up just once. The top ten hold around 1% of the sample. CD8 naive samples were CD45RO-negative cells positively selected for CCR7, giving a CD45RA+CCR7+ population that excluded TemRA cells. Sequencing used naive CD8+ T cells sorted from blood. The cell subset or site label on this specimen signifies: CD45RA+CCR7+. The receptors derive from a man aged 18 to 29 in good health.

This clone was recorded once. The V gene is TRBV7-2, the J gene TRBJ2-2; TRBD2 agrees at 11 bases. This CDR3 contains 16 residues. The V and J ends lost 2 bases and 7 bases, in that order; junction bases with no gene match: 6. The germline gives CDR1 SGHTA, CDR2 FQGNSA. CDR3 residues: CASSLLLAGAGGELFF. CDR3 DNA sequence: TGTGCCAGCAGCTTATTACTAGCGGGAGCGGGCGGGGAGCTGTTTTTT. The variable domain in full, with the rest retrieved from reference TRBV7-2 and TRBJ2-2, is GAGVSQSPSNKVTEKGKDVELRCDPISGHTALYWYRQSLGQGLEFLIYFQGNSAPDKSGLPSDRFSAERTGGSVSTLTIQRTQQEDSAVYLCASSLLLAGAGGELFFGEGSRLTVL.

The J gene is TRBJ2-7, the V gene TRBV11-2, with 7 bases that match TRBD1. The trim removed 1 base at V and 3 bases at J, leaving 6 bases unmatched. The CDR3 extends over 15 amino acids. CDR1 and CDR2 (germline): SGHAT, FQNNGV. The CDR3, as DNA: TGTGCCAGCAGCTTAGGGGACAGTGGGTACTACGAGCAGTACTTC. Its translation: CASSLGDSGYYEQYF.